This T cell receptor (beta chain) was sequenced for a study of blood T cell repertoires in COVID-19. Across the study: COVID-19 samples, acute and convalescent, were from the United States, Italy and Spain. Sample material is recorded as cDNA or gDNA derived from T cells, B-cell-depleted T cells, or PBMCs.

In the source study's methods: Reference gene primer amplification in the assay estimated nucleated cell counts. Sequencing was performed with immunoSEQ multiplex PCR; in TCRdb, only in-frame clones are kept and a portion is missing. That table gives V, J and clone size, and the DNA gave D and trimming. This sample has some 140,000 clones, with roughly 91% found just once. CDR3 length: 15 amino acids. With 2 bases removed from V and 2 bases from J, the gap between germline ends came to 11 bases. Germline CDR1 reads SGHDN; CDR2 reads FVKESK. The specimen sequenced was peripheral blood. This sequence joins TRBV14 and TRBJ2-3, with D possibly TRBD1 on 6 matching bases. This sequence was found in a man aged 50 to 60 with active or convalescent COVID-19. DNA for the CDR3: TGTGCCAGCAGCCAAAACTACAGGGCCACAGATACGCAGTATTTT. Translated, it gives CASSQNYRATDTQYF.